The source of this TCR beta chain is a study of blood T cell repertoires in COVID-19. The CDR3 spans 16 residues. With 2 bases removed from V and 1 base from J, the gap between germline ends came to 14 bases. Germline CDR1 is KGHSH and CDR2 is LQKENI. Per the study methods: Reference gene primer amplification yielded estimated nucleated cell counts. Generated by immunoSEQ multiplex PCR, the TCRdb table keeps only in-frame clones and is missing some. Clone size and V and J calls were adopted from that table, with D and trimming inferred from the DNA. The sample has 100,000 to 120,000 clones, around 81% seen once.

The sample consisted of peripheral blood. The clonotype was recovered from a man at least 80 years old with acute or convalescent COVID-19. The chain combines TRBV18 with TRBJ1-1; TRBD1 might be the D (5 bases). The CDR3 DNA is TGTGCCAGCTCACCAACCACCCAGGGTGGGAACACTGAAGCTTTCTTT. Amino acids: CASSPTTQGGNTEAFF.